These T cell receptor beta chains were read from a single sample in a study of cytomegalovirus exposure and HLA in healthy donors. Profiling relied on immunoSEQ multiplex PCR, and the TCRdb table lists in-frame clones only, not all of them. This sample has more than 140,000 clones, with 75% to 80% found just once. Sequenced material: PBMCs. These receptors were collected from a female donor in good health and CMV-seronegative. CDR3s include the opening cysteine and the closing phenylalanine or tryptophan. Each record gives: CDR3 length, clone size, J gene, D gene, V gene, CDR3 DNA, CDR3 protein. D genes are given only for firm matches. The size of a clone is reported for some rows only, either as once, few or many, or as a class for expanded clones.

14 . TRBJ2-7 TRBD2 TRBV5-1 TGCGCCAGCAGCCCGGGGGGGAGCGTCTACGAGCAGTACTTC CASSPGGSVYEQYF
13 . TRBJ1-2 . TRBV7-3 TGTGCCAGCAGCTCAGGGCTTAACTATGGCTACACCTTC CASSSGLNYGYTF
15 . TRBJ1-1 TRBD1 TRBV5-1 TGCGCCAGCAGCTTAGGGGGCGCCAAGGACACTGAAGCTTTCTTT CASSLGGAKDTEAFF
15 . TRBJ2-7 . TRBV28 TGTGCCAGCAGTTTATTGGGCGGACTCTCCTACGAGCAGTACTTC CASSLLGGLSYEQYF
14 . TRBJ1-5 TRBD1 TRBV18 TGTGCCAGCTCACCGGACAGGGGCCTCCAGCCCCAGCATTTT CASSPDRGLQPQHF
14 once TRBJ2-1 . TRBV27 TGTGCCAGCAAGTTTACGGGAGAAAGCAATGAGCAGTTCTTC CASKFTGESNEQFF
11 . TRBJ1-1 . TRBV6-5 TGTGCCACCGCGACCAGCCGGGGAGCTTTCTTT CATATSRGAFF
17 . TRBJ2-7 TRBD1 TRBV28 TGTGCCAGCAGTTTACCGTTGGGGCAGGGGGTCCCCTACGAGCAGTACTTC CASSLPLGQGVPYEQYF
15 . TRBJ1-1 TRBD1 TRBV5-1 TGCGCCAGCAGCCGGGGGGGGACAGGGGACACTGAAGCTTTCTTT CASSRGGTGDTEAFF
14 . TRBJ2-7 TRBD1 TRBV29-1 TGCAGCGGTAGCTCCGGGACAGACACCTACGAGCAGTACTTC CSGSSGTDTYEQYF
14 . TRBJ2-1 . TRBV28 TGTGCCAGCAGGGGGGAGACAGGTATCAATGAGCAGTTCTTC CASRGETGINEQFF
15 . TRBJ1-2 . TRBV19 TGTGCCAGTAGTAGAGCGGGGGGGGGAAGCTATGGCTACACCTTC CASSRAGGGSYGYTF
16 . TRBJ2-7 TRBD1 TRBV29-1 TGCAGCGTTGAAGATCGGGGACAGGGGACCTCCTACGAGCAGTACTTC CSVEDRGQGTSYEQYF
12 . TRBJ2-7 TRBD2 TRBV29-1 TGCAGCGTCATGGGACTACAGTACGAGCAGTACTTC CSVMGLQYEQYF
12 . TRBJ1-6 . TRBV10-1 TGCGCCAGCTCGAGGGGGAATTCACCCCTCCACTTT CASSRGNSPLHF
15 . TRBJ1-2 TRBD1 TRBV18 TGTGCCAGCTCACCACCGGGACAGGGCACCTATGGCTACACCTTC CASSPPGQGTYGYTF
16 . TRBJ2-1 TRBD2 TRBV2 TGTGCCAGCAGTGGTCAAGCGGGAGGGCCTCAAAATGAGCAGTTCTTC CASSGQAGGPQNEQFF
11 . TRBJ2-7 TRBD1 TRBV6-5 TGTGCCACACGGGACAGCTACGAGCAGTACTTC CATRDSYEQYF
13 . TRBJ1-2 TRBD1 TRBV12-5 TGTGCTAGTGGTTTGATACAGGGGTATGGCTACACCTTC CASGLIQGYGYTF
13 . TRBJ1-1 TRBD1 TRBV6-6 TGTGCCAGCCTTTCAGGGGGGAACACTGAAGCTTTCTTT CASLSGGNTEAFF
15 . TRBJ2-1 TRBD1 TRBV6-4 TGTGCCAGCAGTGAGGGGACAGGCCACGGGGGTGAGCAGTTCTTC CASSEGTGHGGEQFF